A selection of T cell receptor beta chains follows, all from one sample in a study of T cells in Graves' hyperthyroidism and ophthalmopathy. Each CDR3 protein gets one entry after TCRdb re-called the multiplex PCR reads with MiXCR. The table records about 520,000 distinct CDR3 sequences, around 20% of them present only once. Specimen: blood. These TCRs come from a man between 18 and 35 years old with Graves' hyperthyroidism. Both conserved end residues are part of each CDR3.

j_call cdr3_length v_call cdr3_aa
TRBJ2-5 16 TRBV11-2 CASSLNFGGDEETQYF
TRBJ1-5 14 TRBV2 CASSKGGHRQPQHF
TRBJ1-2 12 TRBV6-1 CASTRGVEGYTF
TRBJ1-1 14 TRBV7-9 CASSLDFLNTEAFF
TRBJ1-5 14 TRBV27 CASSLYGGVQPQHF
TRBJ1-2 13 TRBV6-5 CASSYARDHGYTF
TRBJ1-2 17 TRBV28 CASSLGPETGGNYGYTF
TRBJ1-1 14 TRBV20-1 CSASTGFSNTEAFF
TRBJ2-7 17 TRBV3-1 CASSQTWTGTRFYELYF
TRBJ1-1 13 TRBV2 CASEGDMNTEAFF
TRBJ1-2 13 TRBV14 CASSPGQDYGYTF
TRBJ2-2 16 TRBV13 CASSSGTGRVTGELFF
TRBJ1-1 14 TRBV28 CASTPGRVNTEAFF
TRBJ1-2 15 TRBV12-3/TRBV12-4 CASTPSRPGLAGYTF
TRBJ2-5 13 TRBV30 CAWSVTGKETQYF
TRBJ2-7 19 TRBV11-2 CASSLEGAPRDRTSYEQYF
TRBJ1-1 14 TRBV24-1 CATRGEGVNTEAFF
TRBJ2-7 13 TRBV10-1 CAATGAPKYEQYF
TRBJ1-2 13 TRBV20-1 CSARGPGHYGYTF
TRBJ2-7 12 TRBV30 CAWALTDYEQYF
TRBJ2-7 15 TRBV10-3 CAISEPGQGPTEQYF
TRBJ2-2 14 TRBV6-5 CASRPLGHTGELFF
TRBJ2-3 16 TRBV12-3/TRBV12-4 CASSPGDRSLTDTQYF
TRBJ1-6 15 TRBV25-1 CASSESDFFYSPLHF
TRBJ2-7 17 TRBV11-2 CASSLIINRDGIYEQYF
TRBJ1-1 13 TRBV18 CASSLKRETEAFF
TRBJ2-7 13 TRBV7-2 CASRLTSIGEQYF
TRBJ1-1 15 TRBV11-2 CASSSHRGLGTEAFF
TRBJ2-5 17 TRBV6-5 CASSSPGVQGGQETQYF
TRBJ1-6 14 TRBV6-1 CASSEWDLGSPLHF
TRBJ1-1 12 TRBV5-1 CASSTGRGEAFF
TRBJ2-5 14 TRBV12-3/TRBV12-4 CASNPGSGVETQYF
TRBJ2-5 14 TRBV27 CASGSLAFQETQYF
TRBJ2-7 14 TRBV28 CASRPGTDLYEQYF
TRBJ2-2 14 TRBV19 CASSIDPATGELFF
TRBJ1-2 15 TRBV28 CASSYPLGGRNGYTF
TRBJ1-1 15 TRBV5-5 CASSLAQGVNTEAFF
TRBJ1-6 13 TRBV6-1 CASSAQRNSPLHF
TRBJ1-1 13 TRBV19 CASTAAWGTEAFF
TRBJ1-5 14 TRBV12-3/TRBV12-4 CASSLRGTDQPQHF
TRBJ1-1 14 TRBV10-1 CASRISYRTTEAFF
TRBJ1-1 13 TRBV6-1 CASSEAPVRLAFF
TRBJ2-5 16 TRBV5-1 CTSSKPGTGVPETQYF
TRBJ1-1 12 TRBV12-3/TRBV12-4 CASSLPENKAFF
TRBJ1-1 14 TRBV11-3 CASSLERGGTEAFF
TRBJ1-1 17 TRBV12-3/TRBV12-4 CASSGAGTWEVNTGAFF
TRBJ2-7 15 TRBV6-1 CASTAGQADTYEQYF
TRBJ1-2 9 TRBV6-4 CVGVYGYTF
TRBJ2-7 15 TRBV20-1 CSARAPISGSYEQYF
TRBJ1-1 13 TRBV12-3/TRBV12-4 CASSLFGWTEAFF
TRBJ1-2 15 TRBV6-1 CASSTTLNGGYGYTF
TRBJ2-5 14 TRBV6-2/TRBV6-3 CASSYLAVKETQYF
TRBJ1-2 14 TRBV28 CASYLGRDNYGYTF
TRBJ2-2 15 TRBV28 CASSFTLVGTGELFF
TRBJ1-2 12 TRBV6-4 CASHQGGFGYTF
TRBJ2-7 15 TRBV6-5 CASSYLSRGDGEQYF
TRBJ2-5 14 TRBV2 CASALSGAGETQYF